The sequence of this T cell receptor (beta chain) was determined in a study of early T cells in non-severe SARS-CoV-2 infection. Study results and caveats: Matches to VDJdb favored anti-spike CD8 responses and missed private and CD4 specificities.

TCRdb re-called the 5' RACE reads with MiXCR, one entry per CDR3 protein. The sample consists of tens of thousands of distinct CDR3 sequences, under 15% of them appearing once. V was pared by 3 bases and J by 0 bases, with 4 bases of the junction left unmatched. CDR1 is SGHAT and CDR2 is FQNNGV in the germline V gene. The CDR3 consists of 16 residues. This clonotype was found a few times. Its antigen is unknown. This TCR was sampled from an adult who was a healthcare worker with PCR-confirmed SARS-CoV-2 infection or an uninfected control (not recorded which). V gene TRBV11-2 combines with J gene TRBJ1-3; TRBD1 matches 8 bases. Sequencing was performed on whole blood. The CDR3 sequence: CASSFSQGASGNTIYF. The CDR3 DNA reads as TGTGCCAGCAGCTTCTCGCAGGGGGCCTCTGGAAACACCATATATTTT.